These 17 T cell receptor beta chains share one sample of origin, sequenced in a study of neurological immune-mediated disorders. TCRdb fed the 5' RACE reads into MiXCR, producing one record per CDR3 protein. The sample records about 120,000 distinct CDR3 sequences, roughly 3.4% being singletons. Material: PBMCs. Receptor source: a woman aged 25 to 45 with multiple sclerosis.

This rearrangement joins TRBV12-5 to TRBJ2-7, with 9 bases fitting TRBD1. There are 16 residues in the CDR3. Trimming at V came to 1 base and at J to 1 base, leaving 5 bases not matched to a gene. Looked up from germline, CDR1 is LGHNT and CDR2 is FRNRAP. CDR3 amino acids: CASGLGGDRESYEQYF. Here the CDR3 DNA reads TGTGCTAGTGGTTTGGGTGGGGACAGGGAGTCCTACGAGCAGTACTTC.

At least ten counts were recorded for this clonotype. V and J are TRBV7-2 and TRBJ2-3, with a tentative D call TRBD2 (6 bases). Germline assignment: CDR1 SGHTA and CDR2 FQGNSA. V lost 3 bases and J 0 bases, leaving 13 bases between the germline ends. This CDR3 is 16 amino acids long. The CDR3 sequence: CASSLTGVFSTDTQYF. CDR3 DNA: TGTGCCAGCAGCTTGACGGGAGTTTTCAGCACAGATACGCAGTATTTT.

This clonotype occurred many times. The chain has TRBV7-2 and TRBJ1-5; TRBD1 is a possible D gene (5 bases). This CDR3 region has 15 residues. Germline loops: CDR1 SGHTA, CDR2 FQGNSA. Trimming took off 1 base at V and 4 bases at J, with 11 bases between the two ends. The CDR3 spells CASSLVGQGNQPQHF. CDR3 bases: TGTGCCAGCAGCTTAGTCGGGCAGGGAAATCAGCCCCAGCATTTT.

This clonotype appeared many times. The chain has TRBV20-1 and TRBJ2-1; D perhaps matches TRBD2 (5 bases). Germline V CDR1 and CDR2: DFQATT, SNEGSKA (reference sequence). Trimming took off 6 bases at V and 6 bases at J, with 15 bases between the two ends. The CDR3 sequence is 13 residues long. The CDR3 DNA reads TGCAGTGCCACGCGAGGGTCATTCAATGAGCAGTTCTTC. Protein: CSATRGSFNEQFF.

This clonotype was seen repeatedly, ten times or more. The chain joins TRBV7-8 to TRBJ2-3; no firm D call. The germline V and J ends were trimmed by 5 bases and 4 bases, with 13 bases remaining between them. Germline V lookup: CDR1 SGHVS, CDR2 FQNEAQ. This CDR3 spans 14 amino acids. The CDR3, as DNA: TGTGCCAGCAGCCCCAGGAGACTCTCAGATACGCAGTATTTT. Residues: CASSPRRLSDTQYF. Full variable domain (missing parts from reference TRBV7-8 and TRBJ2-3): GAGVSQSPRYKVAKRGQDVALRCDPISGHVSLFWYQQALGQGPEFLTYFQNEAQLDKSGLPSDRFFAERPEGSVSTLKIQRTQQEDSAVYLCASSPRRLSDTQYFGPGTRLTVL.

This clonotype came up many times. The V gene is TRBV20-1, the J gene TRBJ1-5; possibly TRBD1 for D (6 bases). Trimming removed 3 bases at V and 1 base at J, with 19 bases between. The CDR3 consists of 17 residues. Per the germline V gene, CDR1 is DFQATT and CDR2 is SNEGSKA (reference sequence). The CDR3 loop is CSASGVDRISSNQPQHF. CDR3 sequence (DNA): TGCAGTGCTAGTGGTGTGGACAGAATCTCAAGCAATCAGCCCCAGCATTTT.

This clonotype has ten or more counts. DNA of the CDR3: TGCGCCAGCCGGGCAGCCCATGGGGGGACTGAAGCTTTCTTT. Its protein product is CASRAAHGGTEAFF. This chain connects TRBV5-1 to TRBJ1-1; tentatively, D is TRBD1 (5 bases). The CDR3 runs to 14 residues. The V gene lost 7 bases and the J gene lost 5 bases, with 18 bases spanning the gap. The V gene's germline CDR1 is SGHRS and CDR2 YFSETQ.

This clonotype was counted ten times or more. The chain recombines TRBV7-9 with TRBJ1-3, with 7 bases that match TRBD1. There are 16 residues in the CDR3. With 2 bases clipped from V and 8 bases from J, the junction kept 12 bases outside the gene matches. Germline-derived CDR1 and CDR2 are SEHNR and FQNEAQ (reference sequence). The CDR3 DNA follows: TGTGCCAGCAGCTTAAGCCCAGGGACAGTCTGGGACACCATATATTTT. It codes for CASSLSPGTVWDTIYF.

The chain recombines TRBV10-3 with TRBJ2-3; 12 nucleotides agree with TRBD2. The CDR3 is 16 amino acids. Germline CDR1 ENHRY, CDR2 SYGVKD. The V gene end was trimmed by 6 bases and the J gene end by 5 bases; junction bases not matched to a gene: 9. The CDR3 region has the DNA TGTGCCATCAGGCAACTAGCGGGGGGAGGTTTAGATACGCAGTATTTT. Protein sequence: CAIRQLAGGGLDTQYF.

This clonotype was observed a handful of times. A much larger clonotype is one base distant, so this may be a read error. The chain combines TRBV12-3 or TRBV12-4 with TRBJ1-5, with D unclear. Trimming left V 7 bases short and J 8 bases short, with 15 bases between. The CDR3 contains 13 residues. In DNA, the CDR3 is TGTGCCAGCACTATTAAACTTGGGGAGCCCCAGCATTTT. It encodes CASTIKLGEPQHF.

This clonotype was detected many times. This CDR3 is CASSHRSGLAGLTDTQYF. The DNA of the CDR3 is TGTGCCAGCAGCCACCGAAGTGGGCTAGCGGGGCTCACAGATACGCAGTATTTT. The genes are TRBV7-2 and TRBJ2-3; 9 bases are shared with TRBD2. This CDR3 has 18 amino acids. The V and J ends lost 5 bases and 2 bases, in that order; junction bases with no gene match: 14. The germline CDR1 and CDR2 sequences are SGHTA and FQGNSA.

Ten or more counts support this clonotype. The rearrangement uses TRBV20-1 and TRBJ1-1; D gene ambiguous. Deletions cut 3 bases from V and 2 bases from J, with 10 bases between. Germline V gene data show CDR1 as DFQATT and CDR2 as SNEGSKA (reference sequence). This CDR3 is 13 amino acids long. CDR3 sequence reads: CSARDEFNTEAFF. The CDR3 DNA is TGCAGTGCTAGGGACGAATTCAACACTGAAGCTTTCTTT.

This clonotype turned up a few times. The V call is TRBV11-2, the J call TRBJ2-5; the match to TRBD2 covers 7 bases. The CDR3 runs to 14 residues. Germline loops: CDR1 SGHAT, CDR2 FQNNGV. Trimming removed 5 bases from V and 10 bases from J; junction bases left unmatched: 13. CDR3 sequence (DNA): TGTGCCAGCAGCGTTAACGGGGGAGGGCCAAACCAGTACTTC. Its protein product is CASSVNGGGPNQYF.

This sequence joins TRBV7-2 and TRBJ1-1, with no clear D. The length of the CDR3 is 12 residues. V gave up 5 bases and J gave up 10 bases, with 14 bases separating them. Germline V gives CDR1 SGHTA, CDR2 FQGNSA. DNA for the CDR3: TGTGCCAGCAGCCCTGTGCTCCGGGGAGCTTTCTTT. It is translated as CASSPVLRGAFF.

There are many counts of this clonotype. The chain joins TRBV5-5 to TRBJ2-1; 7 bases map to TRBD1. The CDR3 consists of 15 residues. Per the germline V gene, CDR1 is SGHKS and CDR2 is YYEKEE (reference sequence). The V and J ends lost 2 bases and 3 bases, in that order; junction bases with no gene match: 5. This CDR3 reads CASSFTGALYNEQFF. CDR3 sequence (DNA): TGTGCCAGCAGCTTCACAGGGGCCCTCTACAATGAGCAGTTCTTC.

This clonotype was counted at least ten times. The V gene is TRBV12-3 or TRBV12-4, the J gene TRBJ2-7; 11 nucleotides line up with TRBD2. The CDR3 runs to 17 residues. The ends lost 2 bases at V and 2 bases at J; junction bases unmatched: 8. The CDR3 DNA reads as TGTGCCAGCAGTTTAAGTAGACTAGCGGGGATGACCTACGAGCAGTACTTC. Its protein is CASSLSRLAGMTYEQYF.

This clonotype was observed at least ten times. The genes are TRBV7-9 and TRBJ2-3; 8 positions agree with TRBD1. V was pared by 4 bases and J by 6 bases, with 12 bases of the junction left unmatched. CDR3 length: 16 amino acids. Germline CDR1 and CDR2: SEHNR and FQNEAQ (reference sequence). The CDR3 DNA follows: TGTGCCAGCAGCTCTGGACAGGGCCCCCACTCTGATACGCAGTATTTT. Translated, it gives CASSSGQGPHSDTQYF.